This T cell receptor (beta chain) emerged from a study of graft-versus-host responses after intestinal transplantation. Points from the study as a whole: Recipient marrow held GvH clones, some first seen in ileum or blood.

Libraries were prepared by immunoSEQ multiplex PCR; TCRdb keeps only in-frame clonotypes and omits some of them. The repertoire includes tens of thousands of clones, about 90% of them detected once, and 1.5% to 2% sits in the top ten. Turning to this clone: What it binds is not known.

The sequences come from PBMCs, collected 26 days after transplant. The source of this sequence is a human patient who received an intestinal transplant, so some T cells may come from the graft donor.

In DNA form, the CDR3 reads TGTGCCAGCAGTCTGAACAGGGGAGACAATGAGCAGTTCTTC. It yields the protein CASSLNRGDNEQFF. The chain uses TRBV27 and TRBJ2-1; TRBD1 matches at 7 bases. The J segment lost 5 bases and the V segment lost 5 bases, leaving 6 bases of the junction unmatched. The V gene's germline CDR1 is MNHEY and CDR2 SMNVEV (reference sequence). The CDR3 runs 14 residues.